This T cell receptor (beta chain) was observed in a study of cytomegalovirus exposure and HLA in healthy donors (dated by TCRdb to 2017 to 2019). Regarding the complete study: In an earlier analysis of approximately 640 of the donors, around 300 Gb of sequence data and 117 million unique TCR beta sequences from about 180 million T cells were reported. Roughly 300 gigabases of sequencing data and 70 million to 100 million unique TCR sequences were included in an early release covering 500 to 750 HLA-typed donors. Of the roughly 420 genotyped donors, approximately 80% were placed in the genetic ancestry cluster associated with self-reported Caucasian donors. The study was designed to test whether signatures of past pathogen exposure could be identified by cataloging public T cell receptors. The study used immunosequencing to profile the T cell repertoires of approximately 630 subjects and linked those repertoires to cytomegalovirus serostatus. Besides the first cohort of roughly 660 subjects, a separate validation cohort made up of over 95 different subjects was used. The study combined high-throughput TCR immunosequencing, statistical association of individual TCRs with disease status, and machine learning to predict cytomegalovirus infection status. A later analysis re-examined previously published TCR beta repertoires from about 670 donors and added high-resolution HLA genotyping to investigate patterns of TCR occurrence. Rather than drawing on any new phenotypic data, the later analysis identified candidate immune exposures from TCR beta sequences and the way those sequences occurred across donors. In an earlier analysis of roughly 600 of the donors, high-throughput TCR beta sequencing was used to judge whether each TCR beta V gene segment behaved as functional or pseudogenic. Donor age, sex, ethnicity and CMV serostatus were compiled together with the repertoire data. A later genetic analysis took genome-wide SNP genotypes for about 55% of the roughly 670 donors and used that subset as a discovery cohort. Every discovery cohort repertoire had been produced on one sequencing platform. Both class I and class II loci were covered by HLA typing, at four-digit resolution. The number of donors typed differed by locus, with about 629-640 for A, B, C, DRB1 and DQB1, around 500 for DQA1, about 610 for DPA1, and some 470 for DPB1. A few DR-DQ haplotypes were treated as single units for association and clustering because of strong linkage in the cohort. On average, around 240,000 unique TCR beta nucleotide sequences were sequenced per donor among about 400 genotyped donors of the cohort, with 15% to 20% of those sequences being non-productive.

The V end gives up 4 bases and the J end 6 bases, leaving 13 bases in the junction not matched to a gene. For CDR1 and CDR2, the germline V gene lists ENHRY and SYGVKD. The CDR3 runs 17 residues from the cysteine to the phenylalanine. Only CDR3 DNA is held: 51 bases, read in frame from base 1. The cohort was made up of about 610 healthy bone marrow donors. At the time of sampling, every cohort member was nominally healthy, though immune exposures that went unrecorded were likely present. The donor was CMV seronegative and was included in the group of about 350 seronegative cohort members. Each donor provided a peripheral blood sample, and peripheral blood mononuclear cells were used for TCR beta sequencing. Genomic DNA extraction from the blood cell samples was performed with the Qiagen DNeasy Blood Extraction Kit. As for this clone: The specificity of this receptor is unknown. Per-nucleotide qualities are absent, and no much larger clonotype sits a single base away.

Study-wide conclusions, independent of this receptor: A few of the identified cytomegalovirus-associated TCR beta chains were confirmed in vitro to be specific for cytomegalovirus antigens. A cluster of highly shared sequence variants was judged likely to represent a technical artifact of the sequencing pipeline. Several of the top co-occurrence clusters appeared to be linked to parvovirus B19, influenza, CMV and Epstein-Barr virus, according to a later analysis. The presence/absence analyses assumed that sequencing depth was roughly uniform across donors, and that assumption may not be true. A later analysis found that TCR association rates varied across HLA loci, with DRB1 alleles showing the most associated TCRs and HLA-C alleles the fewest. In an earlier analysis of approximately 590 of the donors, most TCR beta V segments were observed in productive rearrangements about 87% or about 30% of the time, broadly matching IMGT annotations. In this cohort, only TCR beta chains were sequenced, and detectable features were limited by the absence of alpha or paired-chain data. A further reported finding was that TCR beta sequences accurately predicted the HLA-A and HLA-B alleles for most subjects in the first cohort. In a later analysis, some 18,000 TCR beta sequences were associated with specific HLA alleles at a false discovery rate of 0.05. The authors suggested that the approach could potentially be extended to other disease states and immunological phenotypes. A total of roughly 160 TCR beta chains were listed by the study as associated with cytomegalovirus. V-gene and J-gene trimming of TCR beta chains was associated with a missense DCLRE1C variant in a later genetic analysis, and the association was replicated in an independent cohort. Most TCR sequences were seen in very few donors, while some public TCRs were found in many individuals. In a later genetic analysis, fewer N-insertions in productive TCRs were reported among donors in an Asian-associated ancestry cluster than the roughly 700-donor mean. In a later analysis, HLA-associated TCR beta chains showed more clonal expansion and lower generation probabilities than non-associated chains that were equally common. In both the original and validation cohorts, the classifier was reported to diagnose cytomegalovirus status with high specificity and sensitivity. Linkage disequilibrium might explain the correlated functional status among segregating V segments, but an unknown experimental factor could not be excluded. Immune exposure information for the cohort was limited to CMV serostatus. Strong co-occurrence of HLA alleles, especially DR and DQ, made assigning TCR associations to individual alleles difficult. Roughly 17 rarely observed V segments, including chromosome 9 orphons, were excluded from the earlier analysis of about 500 of the donors because counts were too low. Some IMGT-functional V segments, including TRBV6-2 and TRBV6-3, could not be told apart with the 87-base-pair reads, so those segments were excluded. Because HLA typing was missing for some donors at each locus, association tests included only the typed subset. A later analysis found that most CMV-associated TCR beta chains appeared HLA-restricted, with HLA associations seemingly driven largely by CMV exposure.

The receptor library was made with the immunoSEQ multiplex PCR assay. The multiplex PCR relied on a mix of 60 forward primers for TCR Vbeta segments and 13 reverse primers for TCR Jbeta segments. Amplification of the CDR3 region of rearranged TCR beta genes was performed with a multiplex PCR assay on genomic DNA. The Illumina HiSeq System was used to sequence the amplified TCR beta libraries as 87-base-pair reads. Under the source paper's analysis protocol: A later analysis counted 65 million to 90 million unique TCR beta chains across the 550 to 700 repertoires, and roughly 9.9 million of these chains were shared by at least two donors. To remove PCR and sequencing errors, raw reads were error-corrected and collapsed into unique sequences using a nearest-neighbor algorithm that merged closely related sequences. Alignment of CDR3 sequences to IMGT reference sequences was used to assign V, D and J gene segments. For a sequence to be retained, a match of at least six nucleotides was required to both a V gene segment and a J gene segment. A rearrangement counted as productive if the CDR3 had no stop codons and remained in frame with V and J, and every other rearrangement counted as non-productive. CDR3 was defined according to IMGT convention as the region running from the second conserved V-encoded cysteine to the conserved J-encoded phenylalanine. The earlier analysis of 500 to 750 of the donors excluded any sequence lacking an unambiguous match to a single V gene segment. In an earlier analysis of several hundred of the donors, V segments were called functional above 56.7% productive rearrangements and were called segregating when the between-donor standard deviation exceeded 5%. A statistical classification framework was developed to diagnose cytomegalovirus status using the catalog of TCR beta chain sequences. In a later analysis, V and J genes were assigned by comparing TCR nucleotide sequences against IMGT/GENE-DB human TR gene sequences. In a later analysis, CDR3 sequences and most-parsimonious VDJ recombination scenarios were assigned using the TCRdist pipeline. In a later analysis, every TCR beta chain was defined by the combination of its CDR3 amino acid sequence and its V-gene family, and reads without a unique V-gene family were dropped. As a way to deal with suspected cross-contamination and a sequencing artifact, a later analysis dropped 592 nucleotide sequences that were highly shared and had low generation probability. In a later analysis, a clonal expansion index for each public chain was calculated from normalized within-repertoire ranks of inferred template counts. In a later analysis, generation probabilities were computed with a VDJ recombination model fitted to out-of-frame rearrangements, and the resulting probabilities were checked against IGoR. In a later analysis, TCR-TCR, TCR-HLA and TCR-CMV co-occurrence was scored with hypergeometric tests, and a repertoire-size bias correction was applied to TCR pairs. False discovery rates were estimated in a later analysis by permuting HLA or CMV assignments 20 times. In a later analysis, co-occurring TCRs were grouped using DBSCAN, and TCRdist sequence similarity was added for clustering within HLA-allele-positive subsets. Co-occurrence clustering excluded repertoires with fewer than 30,000 or more than 120,000 public chains, plus five with anomalous nucleotide sharing. Here the immuneACCESS table is served through TCRdb, limited to in-frame sequences with V and J called. Missing clones are a known gap in these copies; in checked studies unresolved V genes cover under half, and the rest lacks a known reason. V, J and clone size reflect that table, while D and trimming were determined from the DNA. The sample has around 150,000 clones on record, about 61% of them singletons. About 2.6% of the sample rests with the top ten.

The TCR sequence derives from a woman aged 40 to 50 in good health and CMV-seronegative. The chain is assembled from TRBV10-3 and TRBJ2-3, and 10 junction bases match TRBD2. The specimen sequenced was PBMCs. The sequenced DNA: TGTGCCATCAGTGGGCTCCGTCCTAGCGGGGGATCGGATACGCAGTATTTT. Its translation reads: CAISGLRPSGGSDTQYF.